The sequence of this TCR beta chain was determined in a study of early T cells in non-severe SARS-CoV-2 infection. TCRdb analysed the 5' RACE reads with MiXCR anew, one entry per CDR3 protein. There are 30,000 to 45,000 distinct CDR3 sequences in the sample; approximately 5.3% occur only once, and roughly 30% lies in the top ten. This CDR3 is 14 amino acids long. CDR1 and CDR2 (germline): SGHVS, FQNEAQ. Trimming at V came to 7 bases and at J to 6 bases, leaving 11 bases not matched to a gene. The sequencing sample was made of whole blood. The receptor was derived from an adult who was a healthcare worker with PCR-confirmed SARS-CoV-2 infection or an uninfected control (not recorded which). This sequence joins TRBV7-8 and TRBJ2-7; 8 bases agree with TRBD2. The CDR3 DNA reads TGTGCCAGCAACCCCAGCGGGAGAGTTTCCGAGCAGTACTTC. Amino acids: CASNPSGRVSEQYF.